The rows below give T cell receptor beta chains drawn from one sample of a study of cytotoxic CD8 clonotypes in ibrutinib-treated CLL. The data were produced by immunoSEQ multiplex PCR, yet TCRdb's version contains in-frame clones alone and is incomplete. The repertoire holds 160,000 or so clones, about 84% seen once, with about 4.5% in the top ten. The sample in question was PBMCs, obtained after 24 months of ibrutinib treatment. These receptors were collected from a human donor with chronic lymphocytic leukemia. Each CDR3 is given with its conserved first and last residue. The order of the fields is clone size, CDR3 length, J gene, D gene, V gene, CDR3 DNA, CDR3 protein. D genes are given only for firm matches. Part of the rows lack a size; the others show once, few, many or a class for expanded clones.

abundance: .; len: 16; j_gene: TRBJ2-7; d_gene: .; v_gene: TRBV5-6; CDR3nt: TGTGCCAGCAGCCGGCGGACCCTATCAACCCGCGACGAGCAGTACTTC; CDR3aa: CASSRRTLSTRDEQYF
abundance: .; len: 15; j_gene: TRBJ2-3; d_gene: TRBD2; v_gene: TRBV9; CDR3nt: TGTGCCAGCAGCGCTCGTAGCGGGAGTGGAGATACGCAGTATTTT; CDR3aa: CASSARSGSGDTQYF
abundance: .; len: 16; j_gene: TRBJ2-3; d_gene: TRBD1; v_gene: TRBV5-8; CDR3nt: TGTGCCAGCAGCTTGGGCCCGGGACAGCTCCTGGATACGCAGTATTTT; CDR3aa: CASSLGPGQLLDTQYF
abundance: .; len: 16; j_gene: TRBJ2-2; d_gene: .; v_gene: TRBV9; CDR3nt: TGTGCCAGCAGCGTAAAACCGGACGGAGCCACCGGGGAGCTGTTTTTT; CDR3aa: CASSVKPDGATGELFF
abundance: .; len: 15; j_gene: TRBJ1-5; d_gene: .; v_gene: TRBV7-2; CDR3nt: TGTGCCAGCAGCCAAAGGACAGTTAGCAATCAGCCCCAGCATTTT; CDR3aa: CASSQRTVSNQPQHF
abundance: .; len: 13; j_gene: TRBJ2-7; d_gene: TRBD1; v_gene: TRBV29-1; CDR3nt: TGCAGCGTTGAAGATGGACAGGGATACGAGCAGTACTTC; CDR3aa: CSVEDGQGYEQYF
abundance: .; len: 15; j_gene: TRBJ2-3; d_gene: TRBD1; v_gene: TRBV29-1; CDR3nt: TGCAGCGTTCCTAAACAGGGGCTCCGCACAGATACGCAGTATTTT; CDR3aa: CSVPKQGLRTDTQYF
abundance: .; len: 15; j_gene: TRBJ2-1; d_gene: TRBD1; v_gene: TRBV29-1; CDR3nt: TGCAGCGTCCTCGGACAGGGCGACTCCTACAATGAGCAGTTCTTC; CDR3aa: CSVLGQGDSYNEQFF
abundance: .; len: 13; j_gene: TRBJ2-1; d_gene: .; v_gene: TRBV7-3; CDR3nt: TGTGCCAGCAGCTTAGCAGGCGGCAATGAGCAGTTCTTC; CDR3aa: CASSLAGGNEQFF
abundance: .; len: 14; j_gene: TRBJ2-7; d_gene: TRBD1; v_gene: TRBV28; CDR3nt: TGTGCCAGCAGGGAGGACAGGAACCCCTACGAGCAGTACTTC; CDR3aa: CASREDRNPYEQYF
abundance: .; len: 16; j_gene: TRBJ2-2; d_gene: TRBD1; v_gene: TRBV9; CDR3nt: TGTGCCAGCAGCGACAGACAGGGAGCGAACACCGGGGAGCTGTTTTTT; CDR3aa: CASSDRQGANTGELFF
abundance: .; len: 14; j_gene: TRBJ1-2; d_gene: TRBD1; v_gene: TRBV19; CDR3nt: TGTGCCAGTAGTAGCGGGACAGCTAACTATGGCTACACCTTC; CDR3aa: CASSSGTANYGYTF
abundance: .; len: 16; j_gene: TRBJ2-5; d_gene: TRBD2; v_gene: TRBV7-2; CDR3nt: TGTGCCAGCAGCCGGACTAGCGGGAGGGCCCGGGAGACCCAGTACTTC; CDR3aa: CASSRTSGRARETQYF
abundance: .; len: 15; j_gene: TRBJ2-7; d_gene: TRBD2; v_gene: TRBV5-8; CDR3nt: TGTGCCAGCAGCTTTGGCGGGAGCGGCACCTACGAGCAGTACTTC; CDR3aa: CASSFGGSGTYEQYF
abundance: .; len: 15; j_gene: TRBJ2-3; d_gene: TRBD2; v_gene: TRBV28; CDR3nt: TGTGCCAGCAGTGAACGGGGGGGCGCCGAAGATACGCAGTATTTT; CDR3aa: CASSERGGAEDTQYF
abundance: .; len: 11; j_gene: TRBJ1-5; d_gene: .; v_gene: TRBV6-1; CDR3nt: TGTGCCAGCAGAGTAGATCAGCCCCAGCATTTT; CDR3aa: CASRVDQPQHF
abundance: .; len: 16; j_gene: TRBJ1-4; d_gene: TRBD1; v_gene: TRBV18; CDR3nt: TGTGCCAGCTCGGAACTCGGACAGGGGGCCGGTGAAAAACTGTTTTTT; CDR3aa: CASSELGQGAGEKLFF
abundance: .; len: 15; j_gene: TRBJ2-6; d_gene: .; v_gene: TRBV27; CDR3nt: TGTGCCAGCAGTTCCGGGGGCTCTGGGGCCAACGTCCTGACTTTC; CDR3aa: CASSSGGSGANVLTF
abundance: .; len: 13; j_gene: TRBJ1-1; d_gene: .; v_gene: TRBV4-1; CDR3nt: TGCGCCAGCAGCCAAATCAGGGGCACTGAAGCTTTCTTT; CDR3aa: CASSQIRGTEAFF
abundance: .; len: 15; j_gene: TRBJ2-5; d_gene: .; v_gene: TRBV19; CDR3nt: TGTGCCAGTAGTCAAGATTTTGGGGCAGGGGAGACCCAGTACTTC; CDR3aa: CASSQDFGAGETQYF
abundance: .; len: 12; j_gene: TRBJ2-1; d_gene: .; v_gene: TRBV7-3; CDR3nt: TGTGCCAGCAGCTTAACCGAAAATGAGCAGTTCTTC; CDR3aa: CASSLTENEQFF
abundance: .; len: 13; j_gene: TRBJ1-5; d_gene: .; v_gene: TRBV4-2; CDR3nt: TGTGCCAGCAGCCAAGAAATAAGTCAGCCCCAGCATTTT; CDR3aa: CASSQEISQPQHF
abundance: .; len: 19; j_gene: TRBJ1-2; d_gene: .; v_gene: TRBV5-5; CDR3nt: TGTGCCAGCAGCTTGGCGGTTGGGCAGGTGGTAGGAGGGGACTATGGCTACACCTTC; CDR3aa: CASSLAVGQVVGGDYGYTF
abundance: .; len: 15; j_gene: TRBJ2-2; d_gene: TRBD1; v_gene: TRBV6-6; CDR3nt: TGTGCCAGCTACTCGGGACAGTCAAACACCGGGGAGCTGTTTTTT; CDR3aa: CASYSGQSNTGELFF
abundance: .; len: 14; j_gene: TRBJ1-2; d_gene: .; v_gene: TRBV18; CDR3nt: TGTGCCAGCTCACCAGACCAGGCCGTCTATGGCTACACCTTC; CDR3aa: CASSPDQAVYGYTF
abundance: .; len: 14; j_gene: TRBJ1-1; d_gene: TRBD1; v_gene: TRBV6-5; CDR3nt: TGTGCCAGCAGTTACGACAGGGGGCTGGCTGAAGCTTTCTTT; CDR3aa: CASSYDRGLAEAFF
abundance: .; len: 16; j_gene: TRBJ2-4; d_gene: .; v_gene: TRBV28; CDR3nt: TGTGCCAGCAGTCCCGTTGGGGTTAGGGTCAAAAACATTCAGTACTTC; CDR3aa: CASSPVGVRVKNIQYF
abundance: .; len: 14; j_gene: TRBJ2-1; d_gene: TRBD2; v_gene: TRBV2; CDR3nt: TGTGCCAGCATCCTGAGCGGGAAGGTCAATGAGCAGTTCTTC; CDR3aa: CASILSGKVNEQFF
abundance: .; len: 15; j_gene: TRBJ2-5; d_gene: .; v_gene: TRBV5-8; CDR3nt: TGTGCCAGCAGCTTGGAGGTGGGGGGACAAGAGACCCAGTACTTC; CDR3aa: CASSLEVGGQETQYF
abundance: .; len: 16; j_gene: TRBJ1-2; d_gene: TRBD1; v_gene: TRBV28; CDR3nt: TGTGCCAGCAGACCACCCGACCGGACAGGGTCCCATGGCTACACCTTC; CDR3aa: CASRPPDRTGSHGYTF
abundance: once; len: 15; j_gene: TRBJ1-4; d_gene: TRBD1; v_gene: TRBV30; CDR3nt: TGTGCCTGGAGACCTACAGGGGGCCCAATCGGGAAACTGTTTTTT; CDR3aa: CAWRPTGGPIGKLFF
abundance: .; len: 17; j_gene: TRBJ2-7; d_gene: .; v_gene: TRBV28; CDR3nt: TGTGCCAGCAGTTTCCGCTCGGGACTCTCGAGCTCCTACGAGCAGTACTTC; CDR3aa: CASSFRSGLSSSYEQYF
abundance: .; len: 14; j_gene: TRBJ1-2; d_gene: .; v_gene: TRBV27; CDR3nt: TGTGCCAGCAGTCCCGAGGGGCGGGCGTATGGCTACACCTTC; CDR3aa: CASSPEGRAYGYTF
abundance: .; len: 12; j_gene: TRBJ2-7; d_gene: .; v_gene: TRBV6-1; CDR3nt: TGTGCCAGCAGTGTTTGGGAGGACGAGCAGTACTTC; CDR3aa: CASSVWEDEQYF
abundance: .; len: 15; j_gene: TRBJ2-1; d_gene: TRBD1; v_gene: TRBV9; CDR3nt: TGTGCCAGCAGCGTAGGAACAGGGGCCTACAATGAGCAGTTCTTC; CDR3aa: CASSVGTGAYNEQFF
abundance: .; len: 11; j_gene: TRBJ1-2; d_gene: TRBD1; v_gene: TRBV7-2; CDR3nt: TGTGCCAGCAGCTTAGCAGGGGGCTGCACCTTC; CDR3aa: CASSLAGGCTF
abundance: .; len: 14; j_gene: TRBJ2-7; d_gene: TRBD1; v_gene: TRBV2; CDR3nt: TGTGCCAGCAGTGAACAGGGGGCGTCCTACGAGCAGTACTTC; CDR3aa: CASSEQGASYEQYF
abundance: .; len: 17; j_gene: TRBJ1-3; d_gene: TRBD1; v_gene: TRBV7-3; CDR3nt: TGTGCCAGCAGCTTAACCTACAGGGGGTCTACTGGAAACACCATATATTTT; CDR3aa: CASSLTYRGSTGNTIYF
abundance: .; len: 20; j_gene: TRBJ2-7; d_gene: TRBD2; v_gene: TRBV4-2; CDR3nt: TGTGCCAGCAGCCAAGATCAATGGGCGGGACTAGCGGTCTCTTCCTACGAGCAGTACTTC; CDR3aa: CASSQDQWAGLAVSSYEQYF
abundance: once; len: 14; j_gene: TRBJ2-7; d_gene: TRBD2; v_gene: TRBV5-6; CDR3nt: TGTGCCAGCACCAGGACTAGCGGGGATGTCGAGCAGTACTTC; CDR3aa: CASTRTSGDVEQYF
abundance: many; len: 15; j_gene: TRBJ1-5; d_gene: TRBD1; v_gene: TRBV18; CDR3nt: TGTGCCAGCTCACCGTCGGGACAGCGGTCGGCGCCCCAGCATTTT; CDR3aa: CASSPSGQRSAPQHF
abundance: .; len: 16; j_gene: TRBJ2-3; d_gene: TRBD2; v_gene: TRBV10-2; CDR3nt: TGCGCCAGCAGCGAGAGGTTAGCGGGACCCACAGATACGCAGTATTTT; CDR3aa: CASSERLAGPTDTQYF
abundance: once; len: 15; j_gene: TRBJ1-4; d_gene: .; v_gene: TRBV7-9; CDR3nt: TGTGCCAGCAGCCTAGGGACCGCGACTAATGAAAAACTGTTTTTT; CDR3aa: CASSLGTATNEKLFF
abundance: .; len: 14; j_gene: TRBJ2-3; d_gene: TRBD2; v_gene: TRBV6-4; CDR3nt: TGTGCCAGCAGTGAGGGTAGCGGGAGTTTAACGCAGTATTTT; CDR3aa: CASSEGSGSLTQYF
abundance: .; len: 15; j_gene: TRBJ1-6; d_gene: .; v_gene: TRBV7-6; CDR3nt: TGTGCCAGCAGCTTAGTAGCGCAGGGAGGCTCACCCCTCCACTTT; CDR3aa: CASSLVAQGGSPLHF
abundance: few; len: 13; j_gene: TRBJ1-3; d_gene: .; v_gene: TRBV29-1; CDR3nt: TGCAGCGGCCGGGAGTCCTCTGGAAACACCATATATTTT; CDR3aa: CSGRESSGNTIYF
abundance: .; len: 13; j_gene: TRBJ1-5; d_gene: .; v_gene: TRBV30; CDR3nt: TGTGCCTGGGGAGGTGTCGACAATCAGCCCCAGCATTTT; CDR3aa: CAWGGVDNQPQHF
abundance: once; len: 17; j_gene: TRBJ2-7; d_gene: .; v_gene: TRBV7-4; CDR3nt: TGTGCCAGCAGCCCCAGGGGCAACCGGGACATCAACTACGAGCAGTACTTC; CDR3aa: CASSPRGNRDINYEQYF
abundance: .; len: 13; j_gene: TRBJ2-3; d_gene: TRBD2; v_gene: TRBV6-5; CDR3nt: TGTGCCATCACTCCGGGAGGCCCAGATACGCAGTATTTT; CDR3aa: CAITPGGPDTQYF
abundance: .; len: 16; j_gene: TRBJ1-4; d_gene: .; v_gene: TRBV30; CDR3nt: TGTGCCTGGCAGGCGGGACCAATTCGTTTTAATGAAAAACTGTTTTTT; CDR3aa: CAWQAGPIRFNEKLFF
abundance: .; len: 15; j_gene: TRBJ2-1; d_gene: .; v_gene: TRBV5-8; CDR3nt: TGTGCCAGCAGCTTGGGACGGAACCGTCAGAATGAGCAGTTCTTC; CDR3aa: CASSLGRNRQNEQFF
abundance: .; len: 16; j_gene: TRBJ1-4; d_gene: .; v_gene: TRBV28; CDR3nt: TGTGCCAGCAGTACACCGAGGGCCTCAACTAATGAAAAACTGTTTTTT; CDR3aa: CASSTPRASTNEKLFF
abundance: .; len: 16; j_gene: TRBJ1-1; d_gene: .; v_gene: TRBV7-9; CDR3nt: TGTGCCAGCAGCCGAAGCCCCACCCTGCATGGTGCTGAAGCTTTCTTT; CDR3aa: CASSRSPTLHGAEAFF
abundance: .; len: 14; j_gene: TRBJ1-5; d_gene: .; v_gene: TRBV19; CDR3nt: TGTGCCAGTAGCATGACAGGTTACAATCAGCCCCAGCATTTT; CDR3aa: CASSMTGYNQPQHF
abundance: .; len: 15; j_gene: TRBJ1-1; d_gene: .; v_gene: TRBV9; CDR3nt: TGTGCCAGCAGCCCGCGGGGGGATATGAACACTGAAGCTTTCTTT; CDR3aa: CASSPRGDMNTEAFF
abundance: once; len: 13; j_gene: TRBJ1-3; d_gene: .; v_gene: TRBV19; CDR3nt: TGTGCCAGTAGTACCGGCACTGGAAACACCATATATTTT; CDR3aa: CASSTGTGNTIYF
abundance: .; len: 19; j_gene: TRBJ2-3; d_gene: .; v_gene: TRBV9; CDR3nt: TGTGCCAGCAGCCCCCCTTTAGCTTTCGGGGGCGGGTCGAGCGATACGCAGTATTTT; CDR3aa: CASSPPLAFGGGSSDTQYF